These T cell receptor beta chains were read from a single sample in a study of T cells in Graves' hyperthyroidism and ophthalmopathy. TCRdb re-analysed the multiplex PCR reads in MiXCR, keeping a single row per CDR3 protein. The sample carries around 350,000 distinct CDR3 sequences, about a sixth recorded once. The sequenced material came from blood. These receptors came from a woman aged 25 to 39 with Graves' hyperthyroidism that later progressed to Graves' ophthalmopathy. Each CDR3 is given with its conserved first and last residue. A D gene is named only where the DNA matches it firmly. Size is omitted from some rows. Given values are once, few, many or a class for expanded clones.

CDR3nt: TGTGCCAGCAGTGTCGGAGTAGGGGGGACAGATACGCAGTATTTT
CDR3aa: CASSVGVGGTDTQYF
d_gene: .
j_gene: TRBJ2-3
v_gene: TRBV2
abundance: once

CDR3nt: TGTGCCACCCGCCCAGCGGGGGTAGCACCAGATACGCAGTATTTT
CDR3aa: CATRPAGVAPDTQYF
d_gene: TRBD2
j_gene: TRBJ2-3
v_gene: TRBV28
abundance: .

CDR3nt: TGTGCCAGCAGCTTACTGGAAAGGGGACAGGGCTACACCTTC
CDR3aa: CASSLLERGQGYTF
d_gene: TRBD1
j_gene: TRBJ1-2
v_gene: TRBV7-9
abundance: many

CDR3nt: TGTGCCAGCAGCTCCTGGGCCGAGGGACCCTACGAGCAGTACTTC
CDR3aa: CASSSWAEGPYEQYF
d_gene: .
j_gene: TRBJ2-7
v_gene: TRBV7-2
abundance: many

CDR3nt: TGCGCCAGCAGCCAAGAGGATTTCGACAGGGAGCAGTACTTC
CDR3aa: CASSQEDFDREQYF
d_gene: .
j_gene: TRBJ2-7
v_gene: TRBV4-1
abundance: many

CDR3nt: TGCGCCAGCGGACCCGGGACAGGACACAATGAGCAGTTCTTC
CDR3aa: CASGPGTGHNEQFF
d_gene: TRBD1
j_gene: TRBJ2-1
v_gene: TRBV5-1
abundance: few

CDR3nt: TGTGCCAGCAGCTTAACCGCAACCCAGGGGGCTAAACTGTTTTTT
CDR3aa: CASSLTATQGAKLFF
d_gene: TRBD1
j_gene: TRBJ1-4
v_gene: TRBV7-9
abundance: .

CDR3nt: TGTGCCAGCCAGACAGGGGGCTCTGAAGCTTTCTTT
CDR3aa: CASQTGGSEAFF
d_gene: TRBD1
j_gene: TRBJ1-1
v_gene: TRBV2
abundance: many

CDR3nt: TGTGCCAGCAGTCCTAGCGGGCCTTCTCTCTACGAGCAGTACTTC
CDR3aa: CASSPSGPSLYEQYF
d_gene: TRBD2
j_gene: TRBJ2-7
v_gene: TRBV28
abundance: many

CDR3nt: TGTGCCAGCTCGCCTGAGACGGGGAACACTGAAGCTTTCTTT
CDR3aa: CASSPETGNTEAFF
d_gene: .
j_gene: TRBJ1-1
v_gene: TRBV18
abundance: few

CDR3nt: TGTGCCAGTAGTATAGTACACGCGAACACTGAAGCTTTCTTT
CDR3aa: CASSIVHANTEAFF
d_gene: .
j_gene: TRBJ1-1
v_gene: TRBV19
abundance: many

CDR3nt: TGTGCCAGCAGCCGCGACCCAGGACTAGCGAACCCCCCCGGGGAGCTGTTTTTT
CDR3aa: CASSRDPGLANPPGELFF
d_gene: TRBD2
j_gene: TRBJ2-2
v_gene: TRBV7-8
abundance: few

CDR3nt: TGTGCCAGCAGTTCCATACATTATTCGTACCAAGAGACCCAGTACTTC
CDR3aa: CASSSIHYSYQETQYF
d_gene: .
j_gene: TRBJ2-5
v_gene: TRBV28
abundance: many

CDR3nt: TGTGCCAGCTCACCCCCTCCCGGCCAGGGGAAAAACATTCAGTACTTC
CDR3aa: CASSPPPGQGKNIQYF
d_gene: .
j_gene: TRBJ2-4
v_gene: TRBV18
abundance: .

CDR3nt: TGTGCCAGCAGCCAAGAAGGGTTCGTCTACGAGCAGTACTTC
CDR3aa: CASSQEGFVYEQYF
d_gene: .
j_gene: TRBJ2-7
v_gene: TRBV3-1
abundance: many

CDR3nt: TGCAGTGCTACCCTAAGGGGGGCTAACTATGGCTACACCTTC
CDR3aa: CSATLRGANYGYTF
d_gene: .
j_gene: TRBJ1-2
v_gene: TRBV20-1
abundance: .

CDR3nt: TGCGCCAGCAGGTGGTCCACAGGGACGCAGTATTTT
CDR3aa: CASRWSTGTQYF
d_gene: .
j_gene: TRBJ2-3
v_gene: TRBV5-1
abundance: .

CDR3nt: TGCGCCAGCAGCCAAGAACAGGGGGTACTCGAAAATCTGTTTTTT
CDR3aa: CASSQEQGVLENLFF
d_gene: TRBD1
j_gene: TRBJ1-4
v_gene: TRBV4-1
abundance: .

CDR3nt: TGTGCCAGCAGTCCCCCGGACAGGGCGGGTCAGCCCCAGCATTTT
CDR3aa: CASSPPDRAGQPQHF
d_gene: TRBD1
j_gene: TRBJ1-5
v_gene: TRBV28
abundance: many

CDR3nt: TGTGCCAGCAGCTTTGGACAGGGCGGCTCTGGAAACACCATATATTTT
CDR3aa: CASSFGQGGSGNTIYF
d_gene: TRBD1
j_gene: TRBJ1-3
v_gene: TRBV7-2
abundance: many

CDR3nt: TGTGCCAGCAGTTTAAACACCGCAGTAAGGGATGGCTACACCTTC
CDR3aa: CASSLNTAVRDGYTF
d_gene: .
j_gene: TRBJ1-2
v_gene: TRBV27
abundance: many

CDR3nt: TGTGCCAGCAGGCCACCTACGCAGGGATTCGGGGAGCTGTTTTTT
CDR3aa: CASRPPTQGFGELFF
d_gene: .
j_gene: TRBJ2-2
v_gene: TRBV6-1
abundance: .

CDR3nt: TGTGCCACCAGTGGGATTCTTTCGGACAGCTCCTACAATGAGCAGTTCTTC
CDR3aa: CATSGILSDSSYNEQFF
d_gene: .
j_gene: TRBJ2-1
v_gene: TRBV24-1
abundance: many